A selection of T cell receptor beta chains follows, all from one sample in a study of identical twins. TCRdb called the 5' RACE reads again in MiXCR, with one record for every CDR3 protein. The sample carries 450,000 or so distinct CDR3 sequences, about 14% recorded once. The same data also contributed to another study, on yellow fever vaccine responses in identical twins.

Sequenced material: CD4+ T cells sorted from blood. Every receptor here comes from a woman between 18 and 29 years old in good health. Each CDR3 is given with its conserved first and last residue. Fields, in order: V gene, J gene, clone size, D gene, CDR3 protein, CDR3 DNA. A D gene is named only where the DNA matches it firmly. Expanded clones get a size class; other rows say once, few or many, or leave the size out.

v_call: TRBV29-1; j_call: TRBJ2-1; clone_size: few; d_call: TRBD2; cdr3_aa: CSSLGLAGWEQFF; cdr3_nt: TGCAGCTCCCTAGGGCTAGCGGGGTGGGAGCAGTTCTTC
v_call: TRBV20-1; j_call: TRBJ1-2; clone_size: few; d_call: NA; cdr3_aa: CSARDRTDYGYTF; cdr3_nt: TGCAGTGCTAGAGACAGGACAGACTATGGCTACACCTTC
v_call: TRBV5-1; j_call: TRBJ2-3; clone_size: NA; d_call: NA; cdr3_aa: CASSPGHVGDTQYF; cdr3_nt: TGCGCCAGCAGCCCGGGACATGTTGGAGATACGCAGTATTTT
v_call: TRBV29-1; j_call: TRBJ2-3; clone_size: NA; d_call: NA; cdr3_aa: CSVGTLFRSSDTQYF; cdr3_nt: TGCAGCGTTGGGACTCTATTTCGGTCGTCAGATACGCAGTATTTT
v_call: TRBV6-2/TRBV6-3; j_call: TRBJ2-3; clone_size: NA; d_call: NA; cdr3_aa: CASSYGGGLTDTQYF; cdr3_nt: TGTGCCAGCAGTTACGGAGGTGGACTCACAGATACGCAGTATTTT
v_call: TRBV15; j_call: TRBJ2-3; clone_size: NA; d_call: TRBD2; cdr3_aa: CATSRDLAGVNTQYF; cdr3_nt: TGTGCCACCAGCAGGGACCTAGCGGGAGTAAATACGCAGTATTTT
v_call: TRBV24-1; j_call: TRBJ1-5; clone_size: many; d_call: TRBD1; cdr3_aa: CATSDGPTGNQPQHF; cdr3_nt: TGTGCCACCAGTGACGGACCGACAGGGAACCAGCCCCAGCATTTT
v_call: TRBV2; j_call: TRBJ2-7; clone_size: few; d_call: NA; cdr3_aa: CASSNDRTRSYEQYF; cdr3_nt: TGTGCCAGCAGCAACGACAGAACTCGCTCCTACGAGCAGTACTTC
v_call: TRBV7-9; j_call: TRBJ2-3; clone_size: few; d_call: NA; cdr3_aa: CASSQAPGSQGDTQYF; cdr3_nt: TGTGCCAGCAGCCAAGCTCCCGGGAGCCAGGGAGATACGCAGTATTTT
v_call: TRBV5-1; j_call: TRBJ2-7; clone_size: many; d_call: NA; cdr3_aa: CASSWTSGASYEQYF; cdr3_nt: TGCGCCAGCAGCTGGACAAGCGGAGCCTCCTACGAGCAGTACTTC
v_call: TRBV5-1; j_call: TRBJ2-6; clone_size: few; d_call: NA; cdr3_aa: CASSLSVGANVLTF; cdr3_nt: TGCGCCAGCAGCTTAAGTGTTGGGGCCAACGTCCTGACTTTC
v_call: TRBV6-5; j_call: TRBJ2-7; clone_size: few; d_call: NA; cdr3_aa: CASSYSRDSFYEQYF; cdr3_nt: TGTGCCAGCAGTTACTCTCGCGACAGCTTCTACGAGCAGTACTTC
v_call: TRBV6-1; j_call: TRBJ2-7; clone_size: NA; d_call: TRBD1; cdr3_aa: CASRGTGWYEQYF; cdr3_nt: TGTGCCAGCAGAGGGACAGGGTGGTACGAGCAGTACTTC
v_call: TRBV5-1; j_call: TRBJ2-4; clone_size: many; d_call: NA; cdr3_aa: CASSDPGVAKNIQYF; cdr3_nt: TGCGCCAGCAGCGATCCAGGGGTTGCCAAAAACATTCAGTACTTC
v_call: TRBV20-1; j_call: TRBJ2-5; clone_size: many; d_call: TRBD2; cdr3_aa: CSANDGRQKNQETQYF; cdr3_nt: TGCAGTGCCAATGACGGGAGGCAGAAAAATCAAGAGACCCAGTACTTC
v_call: TRBV20-1; j_call: TRBJ2-7; clone_size: many; d_call: NA; cdr3_aa: CSPLVGGLEQYF; cdr3_nt: TGCAGCCCCCTCGTGGGGGGGCTAGAGCAGTACTTC
v_call: TRBV7-6; j_call: TRBJ2-3; clone_size: once; d_call: TRBD2; cdr3_aa: CASSQEPPRAGVDTQYF; cdr3_nt: TGTGCCAGCAGCCAGGAACCTCCTAGAGCGGGGGTCGATACGCAGTATTTT
v_call: TRBV28; j_call: TRBJ2-7; clone_size: few; d_call: NA; cdr3_aa: CASSLRHPLGQYF; cdr3_nt: TGTGCCAGCAGTTTGCGGCACCCTCTGGGGCAGTACTTC
v_call: TRBV30; j_call: TRBJ2-4; clone_size: NA; d_call: NA; cdr3_aa: CAWNSYENIQYF; cdr3_nt: TGTGCCTGGAACAGTTATGAAAACATTCAGTACTTC
v_call: TRBV10-3; j_call: TRBJ2-1; clone_size: NA; d_call: TRBD2; cdr3_aa: CAISAGGAYNEQFF; cdr3_nt: TGTGCCATCAGTGCCGGGGGGGCCTACAATGAGCAGTTCTTC
v_call: TRBV5-1; j_call: TRBJ1-1; clone_size: NA; d_call: NA; cdr3_aa: CASSYTGTSYEAFF; cdr3_nt: TGCGCCAGCAGCTATACCGGGACAAGTTATGAAGCTTTCTTT
v_call: TRBV7-2; j_call: TRBJ1-1; clone_size: few; d_call: NA; cdr3_aa: CASSLVPGASEAFF; cdr3_nt: TGTGCCAGCAGCTTAGTTCCGGGGGCGTCTGAAGCTTTCTTT
v_call: TRBV7-8; j_call: TRBJ2-6; clone_size: NA; d_call: NA; cdr3_aa: CASSYSNAGANVLTF; cdr3_nt: TGTGCCAGCAGTTATTCAAATGCCGGGGCCAACGTCCTGACTTTC
v_call: TRBV23-1; j_call: TRBJ2-7; clone_size: NA; d_call: TRBD1; cdr3_aa: CASSPRTGDQKLPYEQYF; cdr3_nt: TGCGCCAGCAGTCCCAGGACAGGAGACCAAAAACTTCCCTACGAGCAGTACTTC
v_call: TRBV6-5; j_call: TRBJ2-1; clone_size: NA; d_call: TRBD2; cdr3_aa: CASSSGTSGIDEQFF; cdr3_nt: TGTGCCAGCAGTTCCGGGACTAGCGGGATAGATGAGCAGTTCTTC
v_call: TRBV7-8; j_call: TRBJ1-5; clone_size: few; d_call: TRBD1; cdr3_aa: CASSLAGQGTQPQHF; cdr3_nt: TGTGCCAGCAGCTTGGCCGGACAGGGAACCCAGCCCCAGCATTTT
v_call: TRBV28; j_call: TRBJ2-2; clone_size: NA; d_call: NA; cdr3_aa: CAISFVGGSKPANTGELFF; cdr3_nt: TGTGCCATCAGTTTTGTTGGGGGTAGCAAACCCGCGAACACCGGGGAGCTGTTTTTT
v_call: TRBV27; j_call: TRBJ1-1; clone_size: few; d_call: TRBD1; cdr3_aa: CASSKRTGVTEAFF; cdr3_nt: TGTGCCAGCAGTAAACGGACAGGGGTCACTGAAGCTTTCTTT
v_call: TRBV12-3/TRBV12-4; j_call: TRBJ2-3; clone_size: NA; d_call: NA; cdr3_aa: CASTRYGRRDTQYF; cdr3_nt: TGTGCCAGCACTAGATACGGGCGGAGGGATACGCAGTATTTT
v_call: TRBV6-1; j_call: TRBJ2-1; clone_size: NA; d_call: TRBD1; cdr3_aa: CASSRSDRGPYNEQFF; cdr3_nt: TGTGCCAGCAGCCGCTCGGACAGGGGCCCCTACAATGAGCAGTTCTTC
v_call: TRBV6-2/TRBV6-3; j_call: TRBJ2-5; clone_size: few; d_call: TRBD2; cdr3_aa: CASSPAGGRQETQYF; cdr3_nt: TGTGCCAGCAGCCCAGCGGGGGGGAGGCAAGAGACCCAGTACTTC
v_call: TRBV5-1; j_call: TRBJ2-3; clone_size: NA; d_call: NA; cdr3_aa: CASSLSSSPGRTTDTQYF; cdr3_nt: TGCGCCAGCAGCTTGAGCAGCAGCCCGGGACGGACCACAGATACGCAGTATTTT
v_call: TRBV12-3/TRBV12-4; j_call: TRBJ2-7; clone_size: few; d_call: NA; cdr3_aa: CASSRGSAYEQYF; cdr3_nt: TGTGCCAGCAGTCGGGGTTCAGCCTACGAGCAGTACTTC